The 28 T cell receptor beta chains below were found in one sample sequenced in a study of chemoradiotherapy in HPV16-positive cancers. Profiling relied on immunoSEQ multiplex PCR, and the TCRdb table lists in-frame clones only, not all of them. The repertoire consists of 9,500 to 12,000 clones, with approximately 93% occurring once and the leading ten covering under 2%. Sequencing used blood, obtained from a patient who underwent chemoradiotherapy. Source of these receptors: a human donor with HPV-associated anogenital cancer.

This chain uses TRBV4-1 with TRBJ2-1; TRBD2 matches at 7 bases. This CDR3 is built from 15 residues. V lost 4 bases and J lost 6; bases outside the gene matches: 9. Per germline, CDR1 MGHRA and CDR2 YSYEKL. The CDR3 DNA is TGCGCCAGCAGCCGGGGGGAGGGGCCGGTCAATGAGCAGTTCTTC. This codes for CASSRGEGPVNEQFF.

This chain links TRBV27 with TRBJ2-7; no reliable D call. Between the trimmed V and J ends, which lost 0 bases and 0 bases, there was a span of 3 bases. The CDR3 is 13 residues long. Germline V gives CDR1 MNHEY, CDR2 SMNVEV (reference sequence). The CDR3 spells CASSLSPSYEQYF. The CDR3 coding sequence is TGTGCCAGCAGTTTATCGCCCTCCTACGAGCAGTACTTC.

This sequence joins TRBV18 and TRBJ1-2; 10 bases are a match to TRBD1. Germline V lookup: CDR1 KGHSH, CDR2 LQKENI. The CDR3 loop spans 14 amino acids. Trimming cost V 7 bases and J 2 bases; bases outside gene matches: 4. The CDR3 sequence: CASFPGQGNYGYTF. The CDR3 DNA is TGTGCCAGCTTCCCGGGACAGGGGAACTATGGCTACACCTTC.

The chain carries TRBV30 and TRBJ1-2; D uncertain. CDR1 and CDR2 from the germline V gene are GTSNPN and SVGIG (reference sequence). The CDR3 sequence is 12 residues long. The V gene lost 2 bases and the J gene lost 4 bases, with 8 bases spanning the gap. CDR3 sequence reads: CAWSSHIYGYTF. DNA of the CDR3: TGTGCCTGGAGTTCACATATCTATGGCTACACCTTC. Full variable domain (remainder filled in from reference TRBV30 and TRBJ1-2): SQTIHQWPATLVQPVGSPLSLECTVEGTSNPNLYWYRQAAGRGLQLLFYSVGIGQISSEVPQNLSASRPQDRQFILSSKKLLLSDSGFYLCAWSSHIYGYTFGSGTRLTVV.

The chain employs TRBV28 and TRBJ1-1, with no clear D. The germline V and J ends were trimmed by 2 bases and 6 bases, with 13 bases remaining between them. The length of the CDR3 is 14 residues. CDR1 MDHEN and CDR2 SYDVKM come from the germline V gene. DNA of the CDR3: TGTGCCAGCAGTTTACGAGGGCTTCAGGCTGAAGCTTTCTTT. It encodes CASSLRGLQAEAFF. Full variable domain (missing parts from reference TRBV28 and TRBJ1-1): DVKVTQSSRYLVKRTGEKVFLECVQDMDHENMFWYRQDPGLGLRLIYFSYDVKMKEKGDIPEGYSVSREKKERFSLILESASTNQTSMYLCASSLRGLQAEAFFGQGTRLTVV.

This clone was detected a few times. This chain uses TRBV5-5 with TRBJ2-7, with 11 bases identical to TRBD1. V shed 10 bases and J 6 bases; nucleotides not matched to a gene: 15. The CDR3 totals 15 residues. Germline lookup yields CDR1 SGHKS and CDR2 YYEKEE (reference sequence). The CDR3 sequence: CADTTGGQGASEQYF. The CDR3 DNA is TGTGCCGACACGACTGGTGGACAGGGGGCGAGCGAGCAGTACTTC.

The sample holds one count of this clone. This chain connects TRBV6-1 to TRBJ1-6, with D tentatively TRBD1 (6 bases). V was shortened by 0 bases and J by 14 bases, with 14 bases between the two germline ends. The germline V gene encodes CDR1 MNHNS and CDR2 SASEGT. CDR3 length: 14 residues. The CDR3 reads CASSEATGSAALHF. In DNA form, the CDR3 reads TGTGCCAGCAGTGAAGCCACAGGGTCAGCTGCCCTCCACTTT.

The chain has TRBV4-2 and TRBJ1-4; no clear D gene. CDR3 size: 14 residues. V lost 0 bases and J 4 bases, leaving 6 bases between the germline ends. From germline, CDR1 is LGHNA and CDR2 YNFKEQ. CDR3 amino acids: CASSQEQFNEKLFF. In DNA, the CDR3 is TGTGCCAGCAGCCAAGAACAGTTTAATGAAAAACTGTTTTTT.

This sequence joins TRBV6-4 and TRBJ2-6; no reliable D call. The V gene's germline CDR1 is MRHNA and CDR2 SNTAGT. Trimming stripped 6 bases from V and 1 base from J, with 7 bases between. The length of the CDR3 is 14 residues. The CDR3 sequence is CASSTDSGANVLTF. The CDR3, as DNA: TGTGCCAGCAGCACAGATTCTGGGGCCAACGTCCTGACTTTC.

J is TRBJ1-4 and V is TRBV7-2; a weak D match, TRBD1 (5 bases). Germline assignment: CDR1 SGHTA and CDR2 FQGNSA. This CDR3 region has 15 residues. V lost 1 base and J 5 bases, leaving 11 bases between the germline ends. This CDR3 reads CASSLGAGRNEKLFF. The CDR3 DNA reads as TGTGCCAGCAGCTTAGGGGCAGGGCGAAATGAAAAACTGTTTTTT.

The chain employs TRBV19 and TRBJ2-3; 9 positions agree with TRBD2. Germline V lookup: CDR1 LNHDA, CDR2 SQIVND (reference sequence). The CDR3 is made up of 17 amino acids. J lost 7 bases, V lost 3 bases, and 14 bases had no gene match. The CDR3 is CASSILPRGLAGNTQYF. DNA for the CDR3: TGTGCCAGTAGTATTCTCCCGAGGGGACTAGCTGGAAATACGCAGTATTTT. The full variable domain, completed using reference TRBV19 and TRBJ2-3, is DGGITQSPKYLFRKEGQNVTLSCEQNLNHDAMYWYRQDPGQGLRLIYYSQIVNDFQKGDIAEGYSVSREKKESFPLTVTSAQKNPTAFYLCASSILPRGLAGNTQYFGPGTRLTVL.

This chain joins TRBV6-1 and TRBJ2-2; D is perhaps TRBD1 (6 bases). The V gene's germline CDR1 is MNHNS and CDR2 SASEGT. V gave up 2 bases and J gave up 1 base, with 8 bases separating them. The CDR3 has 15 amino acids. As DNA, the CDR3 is TGTGCCAGCAGTGAAAACAGGGTGAACACCGGGGAGCTGTTTTTT. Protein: CASSENRVNTGELFF.

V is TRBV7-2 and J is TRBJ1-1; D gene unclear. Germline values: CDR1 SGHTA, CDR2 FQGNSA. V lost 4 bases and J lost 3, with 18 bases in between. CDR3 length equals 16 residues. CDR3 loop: CASSSVSGGLYTEAFF. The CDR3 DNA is TGTGCCAGCAGCTCAGTCTCAGGCGGCCTGTACACTGAAGCTTTCTTT.

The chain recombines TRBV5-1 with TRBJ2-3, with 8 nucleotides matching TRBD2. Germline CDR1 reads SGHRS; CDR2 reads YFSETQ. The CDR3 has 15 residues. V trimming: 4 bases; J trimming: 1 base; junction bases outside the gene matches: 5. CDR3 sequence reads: CASSVSGVGTDTQYF. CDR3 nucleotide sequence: TGCGCCAGCAGCGTTAGCGGGGTTGGCACAGATACGCAGTATTTT. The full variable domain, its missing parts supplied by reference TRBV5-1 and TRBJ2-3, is KAGVTQTPRYLIKTRGQQVTLSCSPISGHRSVSWYQQTPGQGLQFLFEYFSETQRNKGNFPGRFSGRQFSNSRSEMNVSTLELGDSALYLCASSVSGVGTDTQYFGPGTRLTVL.

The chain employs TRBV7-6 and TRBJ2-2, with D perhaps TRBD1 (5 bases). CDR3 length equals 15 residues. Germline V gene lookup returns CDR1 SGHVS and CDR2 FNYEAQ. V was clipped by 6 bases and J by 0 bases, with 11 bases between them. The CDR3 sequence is CASRPGQTNTGELFF. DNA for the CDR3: TGTGCCAGCAGGCCTGGACAAACGAACACCGGGGAGCTGTTTTTT.

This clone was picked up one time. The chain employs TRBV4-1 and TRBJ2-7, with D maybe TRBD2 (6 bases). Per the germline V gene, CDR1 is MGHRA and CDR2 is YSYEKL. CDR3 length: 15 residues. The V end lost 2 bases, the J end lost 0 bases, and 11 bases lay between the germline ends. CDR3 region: CASSQRDSSSYEQYF. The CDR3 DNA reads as TGCGCCAGCAGCCAACGGGACTCAAGCTCCTACGAGCAGTACTTC.

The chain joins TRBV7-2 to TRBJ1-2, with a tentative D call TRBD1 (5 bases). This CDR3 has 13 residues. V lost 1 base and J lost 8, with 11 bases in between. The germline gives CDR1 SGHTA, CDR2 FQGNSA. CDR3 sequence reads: CASSLGGVRGYTF. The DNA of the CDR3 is TGTGCCAGCAGCTTAGGGGGGGTTAGGGGCTACACCTTC. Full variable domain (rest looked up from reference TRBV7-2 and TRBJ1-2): GAGVSQSPSNKVTEKGKDVELRCDPISGHTALYWYRQSLGQGLEFLIYFQGNSAPDKSGLPSDRFSAERTGGSVSTLTIQRTQQEDSAVYLCASSLGGVRGYTFGSGTRLTVV.

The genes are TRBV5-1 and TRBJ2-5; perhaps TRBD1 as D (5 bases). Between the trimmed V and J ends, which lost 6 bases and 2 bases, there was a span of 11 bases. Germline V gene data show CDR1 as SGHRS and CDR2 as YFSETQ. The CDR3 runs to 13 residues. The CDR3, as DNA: TGCGCCAGCACAAGACAGAGACAAGAGACCCAGTACTTC. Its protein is CASTRQRQETQYF.

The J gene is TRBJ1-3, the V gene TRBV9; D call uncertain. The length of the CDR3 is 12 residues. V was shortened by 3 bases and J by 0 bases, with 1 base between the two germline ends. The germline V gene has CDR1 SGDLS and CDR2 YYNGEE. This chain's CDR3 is CASSASGNTIYF. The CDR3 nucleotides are TGTGCCAGCAGCGCCTCTGGAAACACCATATATTTT.

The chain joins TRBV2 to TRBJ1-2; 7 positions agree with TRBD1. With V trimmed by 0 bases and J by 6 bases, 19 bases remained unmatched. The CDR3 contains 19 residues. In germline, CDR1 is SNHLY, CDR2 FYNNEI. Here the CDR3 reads CASSEAGLGSNVGTDGYTF. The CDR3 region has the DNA TGTGCCAGCAGTGAAGCGGGTCTTGGTTCCAACGTAGGGACAGATGGCTACACCTTC.

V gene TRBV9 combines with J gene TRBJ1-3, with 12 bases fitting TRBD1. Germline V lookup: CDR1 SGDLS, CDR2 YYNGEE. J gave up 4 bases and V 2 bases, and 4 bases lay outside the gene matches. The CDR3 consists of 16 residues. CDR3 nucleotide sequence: TGTGCCAGCAGCGTGGGACAGGGGGCGATGGGAAACACCATATATTTT. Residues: CASSVGQGAMGNTIYF.

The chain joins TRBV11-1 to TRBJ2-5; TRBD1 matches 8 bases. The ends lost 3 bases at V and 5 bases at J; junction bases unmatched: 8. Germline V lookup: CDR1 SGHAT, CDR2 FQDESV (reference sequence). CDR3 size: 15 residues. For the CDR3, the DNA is TGTGCCAGCAGCTTTTCTCAGGGGGCTCGGGAGACCCAGTACTTC. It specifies CASSFSQGARETQYF.

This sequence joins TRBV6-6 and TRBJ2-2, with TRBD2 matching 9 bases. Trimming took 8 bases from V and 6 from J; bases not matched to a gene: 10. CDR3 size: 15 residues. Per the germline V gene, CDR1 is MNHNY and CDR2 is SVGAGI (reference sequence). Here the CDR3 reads CASVGRGGMSGELFF. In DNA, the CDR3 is TGTGCCAGCGTGGGGCGGGGGGGCATGTCCGGGGAGCTGTTTTTT.

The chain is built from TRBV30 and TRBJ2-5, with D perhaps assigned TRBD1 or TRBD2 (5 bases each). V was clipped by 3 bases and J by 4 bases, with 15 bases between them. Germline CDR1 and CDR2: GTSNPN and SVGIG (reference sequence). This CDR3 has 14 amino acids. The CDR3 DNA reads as TGTGCCTGGAGGGGATGGGGCCGGGGAGAGACCCAGTACTTC. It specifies CAWRGWGRGETQYF.

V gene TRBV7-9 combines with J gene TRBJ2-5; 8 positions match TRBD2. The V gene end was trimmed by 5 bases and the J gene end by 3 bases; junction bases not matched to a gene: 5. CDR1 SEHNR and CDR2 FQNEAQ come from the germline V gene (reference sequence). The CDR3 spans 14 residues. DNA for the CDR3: TGTGCCAGCAGCACCAGCGGGGGCAAAGAGACCCAGTACTTC. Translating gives CASSTSGGKETQYF.

This chain's CDR3 is CASSASTGAGNSPLHF. CDR3 in DNA: TGTGCCAGCAGCGCTTCAACAGGGGCCGGTAATTCACCCCTCCACTTT. This chain uses TRBV13 with TRBJ1-6, with 7 bases fitting TRBD1. This CDR3 is 16 amino acids long. Germline assignment: CDR1 PRHDT and CDR2 FYEKMQ (reference sequence). V dropped 5 bases and J dropped 6; count of bases not matched to a gene: 10.

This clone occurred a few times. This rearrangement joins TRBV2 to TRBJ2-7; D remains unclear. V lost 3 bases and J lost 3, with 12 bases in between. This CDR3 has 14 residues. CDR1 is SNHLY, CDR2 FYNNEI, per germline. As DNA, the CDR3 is TGTGCCAGCAGTGATGCACGCGGTCTCTACGAGCAGTACTTC. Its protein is CASSDARGLYEQYF.

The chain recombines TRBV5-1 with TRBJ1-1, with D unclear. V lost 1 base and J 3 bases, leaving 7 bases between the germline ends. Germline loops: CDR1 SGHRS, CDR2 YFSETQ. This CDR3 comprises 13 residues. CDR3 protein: CASSLIQDTEAFF. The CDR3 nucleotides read TGCGCCAGCAGCTTGATCCAGGACACTGAAGCTTTCTTT.